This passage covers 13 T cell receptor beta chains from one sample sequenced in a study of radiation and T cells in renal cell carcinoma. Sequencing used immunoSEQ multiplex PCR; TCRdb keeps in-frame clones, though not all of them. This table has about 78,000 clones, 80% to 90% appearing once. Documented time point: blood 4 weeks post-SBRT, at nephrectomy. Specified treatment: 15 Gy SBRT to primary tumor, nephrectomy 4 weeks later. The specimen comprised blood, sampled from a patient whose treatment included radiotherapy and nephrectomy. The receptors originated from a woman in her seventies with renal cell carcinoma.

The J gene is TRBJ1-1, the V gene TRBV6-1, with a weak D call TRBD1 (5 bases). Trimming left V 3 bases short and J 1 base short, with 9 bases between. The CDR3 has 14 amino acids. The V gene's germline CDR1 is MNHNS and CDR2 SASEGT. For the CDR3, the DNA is TGTGCCAGCAGTGAGAGGGGAAGGAACACTGAAGCTTTCTTT. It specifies CASSERGRNTEAFF.

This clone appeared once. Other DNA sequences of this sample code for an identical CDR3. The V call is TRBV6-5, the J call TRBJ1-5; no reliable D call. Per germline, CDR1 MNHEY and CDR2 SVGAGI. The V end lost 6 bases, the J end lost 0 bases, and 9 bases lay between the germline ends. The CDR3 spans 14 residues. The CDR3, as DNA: TGTGCCAGCAGGCCAGACCGTAGCAATCAGCCCCAGCATTTT. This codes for CASRPDRSNQPQHF.

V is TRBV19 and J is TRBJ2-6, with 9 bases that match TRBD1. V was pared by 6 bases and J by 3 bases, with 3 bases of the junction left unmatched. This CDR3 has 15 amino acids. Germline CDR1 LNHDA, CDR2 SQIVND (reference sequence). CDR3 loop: CASRGQGFGANVLTF. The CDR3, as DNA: TGTGCCAGTAGGGGACAGGGATTTGGGGCCAACGTCCTGACTTTC.

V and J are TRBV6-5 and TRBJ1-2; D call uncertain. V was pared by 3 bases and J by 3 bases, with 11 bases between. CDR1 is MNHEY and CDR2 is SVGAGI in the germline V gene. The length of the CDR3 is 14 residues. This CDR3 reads CASSYRGSDYGYTF. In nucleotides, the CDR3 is TGTGCCAGCAGTTATCGTGGCAGCGACTATGGCTACACCTTC.

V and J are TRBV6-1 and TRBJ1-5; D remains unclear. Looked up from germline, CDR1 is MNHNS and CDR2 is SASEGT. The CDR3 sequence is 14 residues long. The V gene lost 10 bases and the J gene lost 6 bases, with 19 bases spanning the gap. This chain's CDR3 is CATLLGIVGQPQHF. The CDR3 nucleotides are TGTGCCACCCTACTGGGTATAGTGGGTCAGCCCCAGCATTTT.

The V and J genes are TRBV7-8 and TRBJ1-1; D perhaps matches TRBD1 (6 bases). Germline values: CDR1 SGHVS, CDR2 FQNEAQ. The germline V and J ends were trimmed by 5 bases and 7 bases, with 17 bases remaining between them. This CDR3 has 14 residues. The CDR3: CASSPQGPDLEAFF. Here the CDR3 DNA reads TGTGCCAGCAGCCCACAGGGCCCGGATCTTGAAGCTTTCTTT.

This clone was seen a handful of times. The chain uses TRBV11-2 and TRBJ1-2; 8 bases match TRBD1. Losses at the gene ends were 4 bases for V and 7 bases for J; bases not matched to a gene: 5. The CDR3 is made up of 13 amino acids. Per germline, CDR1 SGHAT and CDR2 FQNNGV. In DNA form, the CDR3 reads TGTGCCAGCAGCTCCGGGACAGGAAGTGGCTACACCTTC. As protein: CASSSGTGSGYTF.

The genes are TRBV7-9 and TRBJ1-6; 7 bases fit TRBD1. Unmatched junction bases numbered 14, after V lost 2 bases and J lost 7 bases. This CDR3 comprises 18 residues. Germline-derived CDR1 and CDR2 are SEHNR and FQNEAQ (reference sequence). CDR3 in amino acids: CASSLQPKAGRGNSPLHF. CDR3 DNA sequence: TGTGCCAGCAGCTTACAGCCCAAAGCAGGCAGGGGGAATTCACCCCTCCACTTT.

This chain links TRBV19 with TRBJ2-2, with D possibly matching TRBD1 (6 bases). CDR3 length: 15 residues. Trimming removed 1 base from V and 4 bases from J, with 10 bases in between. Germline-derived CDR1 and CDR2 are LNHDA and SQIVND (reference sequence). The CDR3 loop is CASSIVGGITGELFF. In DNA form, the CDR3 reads TGTGCCAGTAGTATAGTAGGGGGTATCACCGGGGAGCTGTTTTTT.

CDR3 amino acids: CASSRGSYNEQFF. The CDR3 coding sequence is TGTGCCAGCTCCAGGGGGTCGTACAATGAGCAGTTCTTC. V usage is TRBV2 and J usage is TRBJ2-1; 7 bases map to TRBD1. Germline V gives CDR1 SNHLY, CDR2 FYNNEI. V lost 8 bases, J lost 4 bases, and 5 bases stayed unmatched. There are 13 residues in the CDR3. Full variable domain (missing parts from reference TRBV2 and TRBJ2-1): EPEVTQTPSHQVTQMGQEVILRCVPISNHLYFYWYRQILGQKVEFLVSFYNNEISEKSEIFDDQFSVERPDGSNFTLKIRSTKLEDSAMYFCASSRGSYNEQFFGPGTRLTVL.

CDR3 protein: CASSLSAGNTGELFF. The CDR3 DNA sequence: TGTGCCAGCAGCTTGTCAGCGGGGAACACCGGGGAGCTGTTTTTT. The chain carries TRBV5-4 and TRBJ2-2, with a tentative D call TRBD2 (6 bases). The CDR3 extends over 15 amino acids. Germline values: CDR1 SGHNT, CDR2 YYREEE (reference sequence). Between the trimmed V and J ends, which lost 1 base and 1 base, there was a span of 8 bases.

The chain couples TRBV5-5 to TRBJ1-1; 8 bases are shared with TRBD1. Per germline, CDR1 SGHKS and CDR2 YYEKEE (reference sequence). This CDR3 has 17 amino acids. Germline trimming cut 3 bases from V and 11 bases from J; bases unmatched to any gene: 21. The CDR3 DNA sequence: TGTGCCAGCAGCTCCAAACCGGGACAGGCCCGGGACGGGGGGGCTTTCTTT. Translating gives CASSSKPGQARDGGAFF.

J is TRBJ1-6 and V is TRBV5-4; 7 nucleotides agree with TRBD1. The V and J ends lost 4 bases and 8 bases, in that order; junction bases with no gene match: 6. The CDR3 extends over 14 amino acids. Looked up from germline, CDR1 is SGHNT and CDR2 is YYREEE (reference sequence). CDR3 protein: CASSLTGSDSPLHF. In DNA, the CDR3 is TGTGCCAGCAGCCTGACAGGGTCAGATTCACCCCTCCACTTT. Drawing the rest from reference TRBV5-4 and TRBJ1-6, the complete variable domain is ETGVTQSPTHLIKTRGQQVTLRCSSQSGHNTVSWYQQALGQGPQFIFQYYREEENGRGNFPPRFSGLQFPNYSSELNVNALELDDSALYLCASSLTGSDSPLHFGNGTRLTVT.